A single sample gave rise to the 28 T cell receptor beta chains below, sequenced in a study of cytomegalovirus exposure and HLA in healthy donors. The PCR contained 60 Vbeta and 13 Jbeta primers. The method was immunoSEQ multiplex PCR; TCRdb's version includes in-frame clones alone and lacks a portion of them. Here the sample table reports 130,000 or so clones. Sequenced sample: PBMCs. Receptors originate from a woman between 18 and 30 years old in good health and CMV-seronegative.

The gene calls are TRBV7-9 and TRBJ2-1; 8 bases are a match to TRBD2. Trimming at V came to 1 base and at J to 2 bases, leaving 10 bases not matched to a gene. From germline, CDR1 is SEHNR and CDR2 FQNEAQ (reference sequence). The CDR3 sequence is 18 residues long. This chain's CDR3 is CASSLVILAGPTYNEQFF. The DNA of the CDR3 is TGTGCCAGCAGCTTAGTAATCCTAGCGGGCCCTACCTACAATGAGCAGTTCTTC.

The rearrangement uses TRBV6-6 and TRBJ1-2; 7 bases line up with TRBD1. This CDR3 comprises 13 residues. The ends lost 8 bases at V and 1 base at J; junction bases unmatched: 4. Per the germline V gene, CDR1 is MNHNY and CDR2 is SVGAGI (reference sequence). Written as DNA, the CDR3 is TGTGCCAGCTCCGGGACAGTTAACTATGGCTACACCTTC. This sequence encodes CASSGTVNYGYTF.

The J gene is TRBJ2-5, the V gene TRBV5-4; 9 bases agree with TRBD2. The J call could be wrong; TRBJ2-7 is a better fit for the DNA end. CDR3 length: 13 amino acids. Germline V gene sequence: CDR1 SGHNT, CDR2 YYREEE (reference sequence). CDR3 loop: CASTNSGSDEQYF. CDR3 nucleotides: TGTGCCAGCACCAATAGCGGGAGCGACGAGCAGTACTTC.

The V gene is TRBV6-1, the J gene TRBJ1-2; the D gene is possibly TRBD1 (6 bases). Trimming pared 3 bases from V and 2 bases from J, leaving 7 bases between. CDR1 and CDR2 (germline): MNHNS, SASEGT. CDR3 size: 13 residues. CDR3 loop: CASSDTGNYGYTF. In DNA, the CDR3 is TGTGCCAGCAGTGATACAGGGAACTATGGCTACACCTTC.

The chain carries TRBV27 and TRBJ2-5; D remains unclear. The J call could be wrong; TRBJ2-7 is a better fit for the DNA end. The germline V gene encodes CDR1 MNHEY and CDR2 SMNVEV (reference sequence). This CDR3 has 14 amino acids. CDR3 in amino acids: CASSRVTAPYEQYF. Written as DNA, the CDR3 is TGTGCCAGCAGTCGAGTTACAGCACCCTACGAGCAGTACTTC.

The chain recombines TRBV7-2 with TRBJ2-1; maybe TRBD2 (5 bases). CDR1 and CDR2 (germline): SGHTA, FQGNSA. This CDR3 has 15 amino acids. Trimming removed 5 bases from V and 0 bases from J, with 11 bases in between. The CDR3 nucleotides are TGTGCCAGCAGCCAAAGACTAAGCTCCTACAATGAGCAGTTCTTC. This codes for CASSQRLSSYNEQFF.

V is TRBV4-3 and J is TRBJ2-7; D is undetermined. CDR3 size: 16 residues. The V and J ends lost 1 base and 3 bases respectively, with 16 bases between them. The V gene's germline CDR1 is LGHNA and CDR2 YSLEER. The CDR3 reads CASSQVHPARLYEQYV. The CDR3, as DNA: TGCGCCAGCAGCCAAGTACATCCAGCGCGTCTCTACGAGCAGTACGTC.

The J gene is TRBJ2-1, the V gene TRBV14; 8 nucleotides align to TRBD2. Germline V gene data show CDR1 as SGHDN and CDR2 as FVKESK. There are 16 residues in the CDR3. V trimming: 1 base; J trimming: 2 bases; junction bases outside the gene matches: 4. CDR3 nucleotide sequence: TGTGCCAGCAGCCAAGTGGGGGGACTAGCCTACAATGAGCAGTTCTTC. Amino acids: CASSQVGGLAYNEQFF.

Written as DNA, the CDR3 is TGTGCCAGAAGCTGCTTAGCGGGAGGGCCCTCAGATACGCAGTATTTT. It is translated as CARSCLAGGPSDTQYF. This chain links TRBV5-3 with TRBJ2-3; TRBD2 matches 11 bases. TRBV5-3 qualifies as an ORF whose function is uncertain. CDR3 size: 16 residues. V lost 3 bases, J lost 4 bases, and 7 bases stayed unmatched.

This chain connects TRBV5-1 to TRBJ2-1; 13 nucleotides line up with TRBD2. CDR3 size: 15 residues. V shed 4 bases and J 9 bases; nucleotides not matched to a gene: 7. Germline V gene data show CDR1 as SGHRS and CDR2 as YFSETQ. As DNA, the CDR3 is TGCGCCAGCAGCCTGACTACTAGCGGGAGGGGTGAGCAGTTCTTC. It is translated as CASSLTTSGRGEQFF. The complete variable domain, with remaining parts taken from reference TRBV5-1 and TRBJ2-1, reads KAGVTQTPRYLIKTRGQQVTLSCSPISGHRSVSWYQQTPGQGLQFLFEYFSETQRNKGNFPGRFSGRQFSNSRSEMNVSTLELGDSALYLCASSLTTSGRGEQFFGPGTRLTVL.

This chain links TRBV27 with TRBJ2-7, with 9 positions matching TRBD1. The CDR3 covers 14 residues. The junction had 2 bases not matched to a gene; V was cut back by 0 bases and J by 5 bases. Germline V gene data show CDR1 as MNHEY and CDR2 as SMNVEV (reference sequence). The CDR3 here is CASSLSRDRDEQYF. CDR3 coding DNA: TGTGCCAGCAGTTTATCGAGGGACAGGGACGAGCAGTACTTC.

The CDR3 DNA reads TGCGCCAGCAGCCAAGAACCGAAACGGGGCTACACCTTC. Translating gives CASSQEPKRGYTF. V and J are TRBV4-1 and TRBJ1-2; D gene unclear. This CDR3 comprises 13 residues. Trimming pared 0 bases from V and 8 bases from J, leaving 10 bases between. Per germline, CDR1 MGHRA and CDR2 YSYEKL.

This chain links TRBV7-9 with TRBJ1-1; possibly TRBD1 for D (6 bases). CDR3 length equals 14 residues. The germline V gene has CDR1 SEHNR and CDR2 FQNEAQ (reference sequence). V was trimmed by 1 base and J by 1 base, leaving 7 bases between them. CDR3 protein: CASSLEGQNTEAFF. The CDR3 region has the DNA TGTGCCAGCAGCTTAGAGGGACAGAACACTGAAGCTTTCTTT.

This chain links TRBV5-4 with TRBJ1-1; the D gene is possibly TRBD1 (6 bases). V was shortened by 2 bases and J by 1 base, with 6 bases between the two germline ends. This CDR3 region has 13 residues. Germline V gene sequence: CDR1 SGHNT, CDR2 YYREEE (reference sequence). In DNA form, the CDR3 reads TGTGCCAGCAGCTTACAGGGGAACACTGAAGCTTTCTTT. Protein: CASSLQGNTEAFF.

The CDR3 sequence: CASSSWDRVLNYGYTF. The CDR3 DNA is TGTGCCAGTAGTTCATGGGACAGGGTTCTAAACTATGGCTACACCTTC. V and J are TRBV19 and TRBJ1-2, with 9 bases matching TRBD1. The trim removed 5 bases at V and 2 bases at J, leaving 9 bases unmatched. There are 16 residues in the CDR3. Germline CDR1 is LNHDA and CDR2 is SQIVND (reference sequence).

This chain connects TRBV6-1 to TRBJ2-5, with a possible D match to TRBD2 (5 bases). Germline V gene sequence: CDR1 MNHNS, CDR2 SASEGT. The CDR3 runs 14 residues. Trimming took off 5 bases at V and 4 bases at J, with 14 bases between the two ends. The CDR3 DNA sequence: TGTGCCAGCAGTTGGGCAGAGGGTCGAGAGACCCAGTACTTC. Protein sequence: CASSWAEGRETQYF.

As to this clone: The sample carries other DNA sequences with the same CDR3. V is TRBV25-1 and J is TRBJ2-7; possible D gene TRBD1, 5 bases. The ends were cut back, 6 bases at V and 7 bases at J, with 22 bases in the middle. CDR3 size: 15 residues. Germline CDR1 reads MGHDK; CDR2 reads SYGVNS. CDR3 nucleotide sequence: TGTGCCAGCAGCGCGCAGGGTCACCTACTGGGGGAGCAGTACTTC. Its translation is CASSAQGHLLGEQYF.

This chain links TRBV2 with TRBJ1-2; D is uncertain. Trimming removed 1 base at V and 8 bases at J, with 14 bases between. The CDR3 consists of 14 residues. Germline V CDR1 and CDR2: SNHLY, FYNNEI. The DNA for the CDR3 is TGTGCCAGCAGTGAAGTTAGTACAGCCCAGGGCTACACCTTC. Amino acids: CASSEVSTAQGYTF.

This chain connects TRBV11-3 to TRBJ2-2; 7 bases agree with TRBD2. This CDR3 is 15 amino acids long. V trimming: 7 bases; J trimming: 6 bases; junction bases outside the gene matches: 11. CDR1 SGHNT and CDR2 YENEEA come from the germline V gene. The CDR3 here is CASTPLVSGSGELFF. DNA for the CDR3: TGTGCCAGCACCCCGTTGGTTAGCGGGTCCGGGGAGCTGTTTTTT.

Concerning this clone itself: One end of the junction does not line up with germline, which may come from a read error. J is TRBJ2-1 and V is TRBV7-7; D remains ambiguous. Germline CDR1 is SSHAT and CDR2 is FNYEAQ (reference sequence). The CDR3 is made up of 13 amino acids. The CDR3 sequence: CASSSDLRNEQFF. The CDR3 coding sequence is TGTGCTAGCAGCTCAGACCTCAGGAATGAGCAGTTCTTC.

The rearrangement links TRBV5-6 to TRBJ1-1; D gene ambiguous. V was clipped by 1 base and J by 2 bases, with 6 bases between them. CDR1 and CDR2 from the germline V gene are SGHDT and YYEEEE. The CDR3 consists of 13 residues. The chain's CDR3 is CASSLTENTEAFF. Written as DNA, the CDR3 is TGTGCCAGCAGCTTGACTGAAAACACTGAAGCTTTCTTT.

The CDR3 DNA reads TGTGCCAGTAGTATGACTAGCGGGAGTCTCGAGACCCAGTACTTC. Translated, it gives CASSMTSGSLETQYF. The V call is TRBV19, the J call TRBJ2-5; 12 bases are a match to TRBD2. Germline assignment: CDR1 LNHDA and CDR2 SQIVND (reference sequence). V lost 3 bases and J lost 5; bases outside the gene matches: 4. This CDR3 is 15 amino acids long.

This chain joins TRBV19 and TRBJ2-5, with 7 bases fitting TRBD1. V was clipped by 5 bases and J by 5 bases; unmatched bases: 8. CDR3 length: 14 amino acids. Germline V gene sequence: CDR1 LNHDA, CDR2 SQIVND (reference sequence). In DNA, the CDR3 is TGTGCCAGTAGTGGTCCAGGGGGTCCGGAGACCCAGTACTTC. It specifies CASSGPGGPETQYF.

The chain couples TRBV30 to TRBJ1-2; no clear D. The germline gives CDR1 GTSNPN, CDR2 SVGIG (reference sequence). V was shortened by 3 bases and J by 4 bases, with 6 bases between the two germline ends. CDR3 size: 11 residues. The CDR3 DNA reads as TGTGCCTGGAGCTTCAGCTATGGCTACACCTTC. Protein product: CAWSFSYGYTF.

The genes are TRBV5-4 and TRBJ1-1, with TRBD1 identical over 8 bases. Germline CDR1 and CDR2: SGHNT and YYREEE (reference sequence). The CDR3 consists of 13 residues. Germline trimming cut 4 bases from V and 7 bases from J; bases unmatched to any gene: 6. The CDR3 here is CASSPGQVVEAFF. For the CDR3, the DNA is TGTGCCAGCAGCCCGGGACAGGTTGTTGAAGCTTTCTTT.

This chain uses TRBV7-2 with TRBJ2-7, with 8 bases matching TRBD1. CDR3 length: 13 amino acids. Germline CDR1 and CDR2: SGHTA and FQGNSA. Unmatched junction bases numbered 6, after V lost 5 bases and J lost 6 bases. CDR3 in amino acids: CASSADRAGEQYF. The CDR3 DNA follows: TGTGCCAGCAGCGCGGACAGGGCGGGCGAGCAGTACTTC.

V gene TRBV11-2 combines with J gene TRBJ2-7; D perhaps matches TRBD2 (6 bases). This CDR3 is 14 amino acids long. V gave up 4 bases and J gave up 4 bases, with 14 bases separating them. CDR1 is SGHAT, CDR2 FQNNGV, per germline. CDR3 DNA: TGTGCCAGCAGCTCAGGCAGTGGGGGGTACGAGCAGTACTTC. This encodes CASSSGSGGYEQYF.

This rearrangement joins TRBV12-5 to TRBJ2-3, with 7 positions matching TRBD1. Germline V gene data show CDR1 as LGHNT and CDR2 as FRNRAP. There are 16 residues in the CDR3. Unmatched junction bases numbered 12, after V lost 7 bases and J lost 2 bases. CDR3 protein: CASAPRGTAPTDTQYF. CDR3 sequence (DNA): TGTGCTAGTGCCCCGAGGGGGACAGCCCCCACAGATACGCAGTATTTT.